The source of this T cell receptor (beta chain) is a study of T cell changes during pregnancy in multiple sclerosis (dated by TCRdb to between 2018 and 2021). General notes on the study: Changes in the T cell repertoire over the course of pregnancy were examined in this study in women with multiple sclerosis.

Worth noting for this clone: Its recognized antigen is unknown. The sample holds no much larger clone one base away, and base qualities are not on file.

V is shortened by 7 bases, J by 4 bases, and the region joining them spans 18 bases. The CDR3 covers 15 residues, taking in both the cysteine and the phenylalanine. The kept DNA is CDR3 alone, 45 bases in frame from the first base. The method was the immunoSEQ multiplex PCR assay. In TCRdb, the immuneACCESS table is reduced to in-frame sequences with V and J assigned. These tables do not hold every clone; where another copy was compared, an unresolved V gene accounts for under half, and the others remain unexplained. The sample table shows about 49,000 clones, and approximately 94% are seen once. The ten biggest clones cover about 5.5% of the sample.

The TCR sequence derives from a female donor with multiple sclerosis, enrolled in a pregnancy study. The sample was CD8+ T cells from peripheral blood mononuclear cells, taken before pregnancy. The chain joins TRBV23-1 to TRBJ2-3, with no confidently assigned D gene. TRBV23-1 is an open reading frame whose function is uncertain. The sequenced DNA: TGCGCCAGCACCCGGCCCAAAGAGCGCCCAGATACGCAGTATTTT. The encoded protein is CASTRPKERPDTQYF.